This passage covers 26 T cell receptor beta chains from one sample sequenced in a study of cytomegalovirus exposure and HLA in healthy donors (dated by TCRdb to the late 2010s). Libraries were constructed by the immunoSEQ multiplex PCR assay. For the multiplex PCR, a mixture combining 60 forward primers for TCR Vbeta segments and 13 reverse primers for TCR Jbeta segments was used. As stored in TCRdb, this immuneACCESS dataset retains in-frame rearrangements with V and J assigned. A fraction of the clones does not appear; measured against another copy, unresolved V genes explain less than half of the discrepancy, and the remainder lacks a known reason. In all, the sample holds 160,000 or so clones, and over 65% of those were seen once. The ten largest clonotypes hold 4.7% of the sample. The sequencing input was PBMCs. Receptors originate from a man aged 18 to 30 in good health and CMV-seropositive.

The chain couples TRBV5-1 to TRBJ1-2, with a tentative D call TRBD1 (5 bases). V lost 0 bases, J lost 4 bases, and 10 bases lay in between. Germline CDR1 SGHRS, CDR2 YFSETQ. The CDR3 contains 14 residues. CDR3 region: CASSLVGEGYGYTF. The CDR3 nucleotides read TGCGCCAGCAGCTTGGTAGGGGAGGGCTATGGCTACACCTTC.

This chain joins TRBV29-1 and TRBJ1-1; weak D call: TRBD1 (6 bases). This CDR3 contains 11 residues. Germline CDR1 reads SQVTM; CDR2 reads ANQGSEA. Between the trimmed V and J ends, which lost 7 bases and 7 bases, there was a span of 13 bases. CDR3 protein: CSGETGDEAFF. The CDR3 bases are TGCAGCGGGGAGACAGGCGATGAAGCTTTCTTT.

This clone was observed once. This chain links TRBV7-9 with TRBJ2-5; possible D gene TRBD1, 5 bases. From germline, CDR1 is SEHNR and CDR2 FQNEAQ (reference sequence). The CDR3 totals 11 residues. Trimming removed 6 bases from V and 7 bases from J, with 9 bases in between. The CDR3 region is CASRSGRTQYF. CDR3 nucleotides: TGTGCCAGCAGATCAGGGCGGACCCAGTACTTC. Complete variable domain (other parts from reference TRBV7-9 and TRBJ2-5): DTGVSQNPRHKITKRGQNVTFRCDPISEHNRLYWYRQTLGQGPEFLTYFQNEAQLEKSRLLSDRFSAERPKGSFSTLEIQRTEQGDSAMYLCASRSGRTQYFGPGTRLLVL.

This clone is a singleton in its sample. V usage is TRBV7-2 and J usage is TRBJ1-1, with D hard to call. Germline V gives CDR1 SGHTA, CDR2 FQGNSA. The germline V and J ends were trimmed by 2 bases and 2 bases, with 9 bases remaining between them. This CDR3 has 14 amino acids. Written as DNA, the CDR3 is TGTGCCAGCAGCTTAAGCGGGAGAAACACTGAAGCTTTCTTT. This codes for CASSLSGRNTEAFF.

The sample holds one count of this clone. The V call is TRBV23-1, the J call TRBJ2-7; 7 positions agree with TRBD1. TRBV23-1 is given ORF status, its function remaining uncertain. Trimming at V came to 3 bases and at J to 3 bases, leaving 2 bases not matched to a gene. The CDR3 sequence is 13 residues long. CDR3: CASSQYRGYEQYV. The CDR3, as DNA: TGCGCCAGCAGTCAGTACAGGGGCTACGAGCAGTACGTC.

The sample holds a few counts of this clone. The same CDR3 can be traced to other DNA sequences in this sample. The V gene is TRBV2, the J gene TRBJ2-1, with no clear D. V was trimmed by 4 bases and J by 6 bases, leaving 7 bases between them. Germline CDR1 is SNHLY and CDR2 is FYNNEI. The length of the CDR3 is 12 residues. CDR3 bases: TGTGCCAGCAGTGGAGACTCCAATGAGCAGTTCTTC. Encoded protein: CASSGDSNEQFF.

The chain links TRBV28 to TRBJ2-1; 9 bases map to TRBD1. CDR1 is MDHEN, CDR2 SYDVKM, per germline. The CDR3 has 16 residues. V lost 6 bases and J lost 0; bases outside the gene matches: 6. This chain's CDR3 is CASSSPGQGSYNEQFF. As DNA, the CDR3 is TGTGCCAGCAGCTCCCCGGGACAGGGCTCCTACAATGAGCAGTTCTTC.

This clone has just a few counts. The chain carries TRBV1 and TRBJ2-3; the table's D call, TRBD2, was not checked against the DNA. TRBV1 is reported as a pseudogene. The CDR3 contains 14 residues. Here the CDR3 reads CTSRTSGKRNTQYF. DNA of the CDR3: TGCACCAGCAGAACTAGCGGCAAACGGAATACGCAGTATTTT.

This clone has just a few counts. This chain joins TRBV28 and TRBJ1-4; D is undetermined. In germline, CDR1 is MDHEN, CDR2 SYDVKM. The CDR3 is made up of 14 amino acids. Trimming removed 0 bases from V and 7 bases from J, with 9 bases in between. In nucleotides, the CDR3 is TGTGCCAGCAGTTTATGGGAGGAGCGTGAAAAACTGTTTTTT. It translates to CASSLWEEREKLFF.

V usage is TRBV11-2 and J usage is TRBJ2-7; 7 bases are a match to TRBD2. Per the germline V gene, CDR1 is SGHAT and CDR2 is FQNNGV. The length of the CDR3 is 13 residues. Germline trimming cut 5 bases from V and 2 bases from J; bases unmatched to any gene: 3. The DNA of the CDR3 is TGTGCCAGCAGCAAAGGACTAGCCTACGAGCAGTACGTC. It is translated as CASSKGLAYEQYV.

The chain links TRBV9 to TRBJ2-2; D is uncertain. In germline, CDR1 is SGDLS, CDR2 YYNGEE. V was pared by 4 bases and J by 1 base, with 5 bases between. CDR3 length: 13 amino acids. The CDR3 bases are TGTGCCAGCAGCCCCAGGAACACCGGGGAGCTGTTTTTT. It translates to CASSPRNTGELFF.

This chain connects TRBV11-3 to TRBJ2-3; perhaps TRBD2 as D (5 bases). The germline CDR1 and CDR2 sequences are SGHNT and YENEEA. The CDR3 loop spans 14 amino acids. The V and J ends lost 1 base and 4 bases respectively, with 9 bases between them. CDR3 DNA: TGTGCCAGCAGCTTAGTTGCGGGCGCAGATACGCAGTATTTT. It encodes CASSLVAGADTQYF. Combining the CDR3 with reference TRBV11-3 and TRBJ2-3 gives the whole variable domain EAGVVQSPRYKIIEKKQPVAFWCNPISGHNTLYWYLQNLGQGPELLIRYENEEAVDDSQLPKDRFSAERLKGVDSTLKIQPAELGDSAVYLCASSLVAGADTQYFGPGTRLTVL.

The V gene is TRBV6-5, the J gene TRBJ2-7; TRBD2 matches at 8 bases. The germline CDR1 and CDR2 sequences are MNHEY and SVGAGI. V trimming: 2 bases; J trimming: 2 bases; junction bases outside the gene matches: 5. This CDR3 has 15 residues. CDR3 bases: TGTGCCAGCAGTTACGGGCCTAGCGGGCCCTACGAGCAGTACGTC. The encoded protein is CASSYGPSGPYEQYV.

The chain links TRBV5-1 to TRBJ1-2; D is possibly TRBD1 (6 bases). V shed 0 bases and J shed 8 bases, with 17 bases lying between them. The CDR3 is 15 residues long. In germline, CDR1 is SGHRS, CDR2 YFSETQ. Written as DNA, the CDR3 is TGCGCCAGCAGCTTGGCCCAGACCCGCGACAGGGGCTACACCTTC. Protein: CASSLAQTRDRGYTF.

The J gene is TRBJ2-6, the V gene TRBV29-1; D unresolved. The CDR3 is 14 residues long. Germline assignment: CDR1 SQVTM and CDR2 ANQGSEA. The V end was cut by 7 bases, the J end by 0 bases, with 10 bases between. CDR3 loop: CSADDTSGANVLTF. The CDR3 nucleotides are TGCAGCGCCGATGACACCTCTGGGGCCAACGTCCTGACTTTC.

This clone was detected only once. The V call is TRBV9, the J call TRBJ2-2, with TRBD2 matching over 12 bases. Germline V gene sequence: CDR1 SGDLS, CDR2 YYNGEE. The CDR3 spans 16 residues. V shed 3 bases and J 2 bases; nucleotides not matched to a gene: 2. CDR3 nucleotide sequence: TGTGCCAGCAGCGAGACTAGCGGGAGAAACACCGGGGAGCTGTTTTTT. This translates into CASSETSGRNTGELFF.

This sequence joins TRBV2 and TRBJ2-2; D is possibly TRBD2 (5 bases). Trimming pared 3 bases from V and 4 bases from J, leaving 12 bases between. Germline V CDR1 and CDR2: SNHLY, FYNNEI. The CDR3 covers 15 residues. CDR3 region: CASSDRRSGTGELFF. CDR3 bases: TGTGCCAGCAGTGATCGGAGAAGCGGCACCGGGGAGCTGTTTTTT.

This clone was detected only a few times. CDR3 DNA sequence: TGTGCCAGCAGCGTAGGGGGGGGCTATTCTGGAAACACCATATATTTT. Protein sequence: CASSVGGGYSGNTIYF. The rearrangement uses TRBV9 and TRBJ1-3, with D maybe TRBD1 (6 bases). The CDR3 loop spans 16 amino acids. V lost 0 bases and J lost 1, with 11 bases in between. The germline V gene encodes CDR1 SGDLS and CDR2 YYNGEE. Variable domain in full (rest from reference TRBV9 and TRBJ1-3): DSGVTQTPKHLITATGQRVTLRCSPRSGDLSVYWYQQSLDQGLQFLIQYYNGEERAKGNILERFSAQQFPDLHSELNLSSLELGDSALYFCASSVGGGYSGNTIYFGEGSWLTVV.

In this sample, this clone turned up a few times. The V gene is TRBV6-6, the J gene TRBJ2-5; D call uncertain. The CDR3 spans 13 residues. Germline CDR1 is MNHNY and CDR2 is SVGAGI (reference sequence). The V end lost 1 base, the J end lost 2 bases, and 5 bases lay between the germline ends. CDR3 sequence reads: CASSYWAQETQYF. The CDR3 DNA follows: TGTGCCAGCAGTTACTGGGCGCAAGAGACCCAGTACTTC.

The CDR3 bases are TGTGCCGCAGTAAACAGGGTAGGAACTGAAGCTTTCTTT. Protein: CAAVNRVGTEAFF. J is TRBJ1-1 and V is TRBV5-8, with D perhaps TRBD1 (6 bases). Germline-derived CDR1 and CDR2 are SGHTS and YDEGEE. This CDR3 is 13 amino acids long. Trimming took 10 bases from V and 5 from J, leaving 18 bases between them.

The CDR3 DNA reads TGTGCCAGCAGTTGGGGAGGAAGGGACGAGGATGAGCAGTTCTTC. It is translated as CASSWGGRDEDEQFF. The gene calls are TRBV6-5 and TRBJ2-1; maybe TRBD2 (6 bases). The length of the CDR3 is 15 residues. Trimming cost V 4 bases and J 8 bases, with 18 bases left between them. Per the germline V gene, CDR1 is MNHEY and CDR2 is SVGAGI.

The V call is TRBV4-2, the J call TRBJ1-4, with D perhaps matching TRBD1 (6 bases). This CDR3 is built from 15 residues. Germline CDR1 reads LGHNA; CDR2 reads YNFKEQ. The ends were cut back, 0 bases at V and 4 bases at J, with 9 bases in the middle. The CDR3 spells CASSQDGTNNEKLFF. Here the CDR3 DNA reads TGTGCCAGCAGCCAAGATGGGACAAATAATGAAAAACTGTTTTTT.

This chain joins TRBV4-2 and TRBJ2-5; 7 bases agree with TRBD1. Germline loops: CDR1 LGHNA, CDR2 YNFKEQ. This CDR3 has 17 amino acids. V trimming: 1 base; J trimming: 4 bases; junction bases outside the gene matches: 12. The CDR3 here is CASSQGVGGSWAETQYF. In DNA form, the CDR3 reads TGTGCCAGCAGCCAAGGGGTAGGGGGCAGTTGGGCAGAGACCCAGTACTTC.

J is TRBJ2-3 and V is TRBV9; 8 bases match TRBD2. Trimming at V came to 0 bases and at J to 5 bases, leaving 8 bases not matched to a gene. The CDR3 consists of 16 residues. Germline V gene sequence: CDR1 SGDLS, CDR2 YYNGEE. CDR3 DNA sequence: TGTGCCAGCAGCGTAGCCCCGGGGGGGCCGGGAGATACGCAGTATTTT. Residues: CASSVAPGGPGDTQYF.

The V gene is TRBV5-1, the J gene TRBJ1-2, with D unclear. In germline, CDR1 is SGHRS, CDR2 YFSETQ. Trimming shortened V by 2 bases and J by 4 bases, and 9 bases separated the two germline ends. CDR3 length equals 13 residues. The CDR3 DNA follows: TGCGCCAGCAGCTTTACAACGGGCTATGGCTACACCTTC. This codes for CASSFTTGYGYTF.

The V call is TRBV7-8, the J call TRBJ2-5; a possible D gene is TRBD2 (5 bases). There are 14 residues in the CDR3. Per the germline V gene, CDR1 is SGHVS and CDR2 is FQNEAQ. V gave up 5 bases and J gave up 4 bases, with 14 bases separating them. The CDR3 protein is CASSPVGAPETQYF. The CDR3 nucleotides are TGTGCCAGCAGCCCGGTGGGAGCCCCAGAGACCCAGTACTTC. Drawing the rest from reference TRBV7-8 and TRBJ2-5, the complete variable domain is GAGVSQSPRYKVAKRGQDVALRCDPISGHVSLFWYQQALGQGPEFLTYFQNEAQLDKSGLPSDRFFAERPEGSVSTLKIQRTQQEDSAVYLCASSPVGAPETQYFGPGTRLLVL.